Below, one TCR beta chain is given with its context. Its antigen remains unidentified. The data originate from a study of cytomegalovirus exposure and HLA in healthy donors. On the study more broadly: HLA-typed donors were the source of 86 million or so unique TCRs held in an early data release.

PCR used 60 Vbeta primers and 13 Jbeta primers. Original data processing: There were 70 million to 95 million unique TCR beta chains by a later count, and about 12 million of them were shared. Libraries were prepared by immunoSEQ multiplex PCR; TCRdb keeps only in-frame clonotypes and omits some of them. That table is the source of V, J and clone size, and D and trimming were worked out from the DNA. The sample consists of about 63,000 clones, 60% to 80% of them appearing once. General study findings and limits: Most TCR sequences were uncommon, yet certain public TCRs appeared in many donors.

This CDR3 is 12 amino acids long. The germline V gene has CDR1 ENHRY and CDR2 SYGVKD. V was pared by 3 bases and J by 7 bases, with 7 bases between. The chain uses TRBV10-3 and TRBJ1-5; D is undetermined. The sequence came from a middle-aged woman in good health and CMV-seropositive. Sequencing was performed on PBMCs. The CDR3 DNA is TGTGCCATCAGTGACATGGAGCAGCCCCAGCATTTT. Amino acid sequence: CAISDMEQPQHF.